The 17 T cell receptor beta chains presented below share a single source sample, sequenced in a study of T cell changes during pregnancy in multiple sclerosis. Sequencing used immunoSEQ multiplex PCR; TCRdb keeps in-frame clones, though not all of them. The profile covers 70,000 to 100,000 clones, with roughly nine tenths appearing a single time and about 1.6% taken by the ten largest. This sample comprised peripheral blood, obtained in the first trimester of pregnancy. The source is a female donor with multiple sclerosis, enrolled in a pregnancy study.

The table lists this clone with a count of one. This chain uses TRBV6-5 with TRBJ2-7; TRBD2 agrees at 10 bases. Germline loops: CDR1 MNHEY, CDR2 SVGAGI. This CDR3 is 13 amino acids long. V lost 5 bases, J lost 3 bases, and 1 base stayed unmatched. The CDR3 loop is CASSTSGNYEQYF. The DNA for the CDR3 is TGTGCCAGCAGTACTAGCGGGAACTACGAGCAGTACTTC.

The V call is TRBV7-6, the J call TRBJ2-3; no clear D. V lost 5 bases and J 2 bases, leaving 11 bases between the germline ends. CDR3 size: 14 residues. CDR1 and CDR2 from the germline V gene are SGHVS and FNYEAQ. The CDR3 DNA is TGTGCCAGCAGCCCTTTCTACGCCACAGATACGCAGTATTTT. This codes for CASSPFYATDTQYF.

This clone was seen more than once but under ten times. This rearrangement joins TRBV18 to TRBJ1-1, with 9 bases fitting TRBD1. Germline loops: CDR1 KGHSH, CDR2 LQKENI. V trimming: 5 bases; J trimming: 7 bases; junction bases outside the gene matches: 11. CDR3 size: 15 residues. This CDR3 is CASSSGQGILGEAFF. For the CDR3, the DNA is TGTGCCAGCTCATCCGGACAGGGGATTTTAGGTGAAGCTTTCTTT. The whole variable domain, filled in from reference TRBV18 and TRBJ1-1, reads NAGVMQNPRHLVRRRGQEARLRCSPMKGHSHVYWYRQLPEEGLKFMVYLQKENIIDESGMPKERFSAEFPKEGPSILRIQQVVRGDSAAYFCASSSGQGILGEAFFGQGTRLTVV.

This chain uses TRBV4-2 with TRBJ1-2, with 8 bases fitting TRBD1. The length of the CDR3 is 16 residues. Per the germline V gene, CDR1 is LGHNA and CDR2 is YNFKEQ. V shed 4 bases, J shed 4 bases, and the junction held 11 bases outside the gene matches. The CDR3 here is CASSPQTGGLSYGYTF. The CDR3 DNA reads TGTGCCAGCAGCCCCCAAACAGGGGGGCTTTCCTATGGCTACACCTTC.

The chain links TRBV28 to TRBJ1-1; no firm D call. The CDR3 loop spans 13 amino acids. V was cut by 3 bases and J by 4 bases, with 9 bases left in between. Per the germline V gene, CDR1 is MDHEN and CDR2 is SYDVKM. DNA for the CDR3: TGTGCCAGCAGTTTCGACGGACTCACTGAAGCTTTCTTT. Protein: CASSFDGLTEAFF.

The chain couples TRBV5-1 to TRBJ2-7; 9 bases match TRBD1. Germline CDR1 is SGHRS and CDR2 is YFSETQ. Losses at the gene ends were 1 base for V and 2 bases for J; bases not matched to a gene: 4. The CDR3 is made up of 15 amino acids. As DNA, the CDR3 is TGCGCCAGCAGCTTGTACAGGGGGCACACCTACGAGCAGTACTTC. Its translation is CASSLYRGHTYEQYF.

The J gene is TRBJ1-1, the V gene TRBV6-6; perhaps TRBD1 as D (5 bases). The CDR3 extends over 11 amino acids. CDR1 and CDR2 (germline): MNHNY, SVGAGI (reference sequence). V was pared by 0 bases and J by 12 bases, with 8 bases between. The CDR3 here is CASSYSTESFF. DNA of the CDR3: TGTGCCAGCAGTTACTCGACAGAGTCTTTCTTT.

The chain recombines TRBV6-1 with TRBJ2-7; 7 positions agree with TRBD2. The CDR3 is 15 residues long. The V gene's germline CDR1 is MNHNS and CDR2 SASEGT. Unmatched junction bases numbered 7, after V lost 5 bases and J lost 0 bases. CDR3 sequence reads: CASSHRGGASYEQYF. The CDR3 DNA reads TGTGCCAGCAGTCACCGGGGAGGGGCCTCCTACGAGCAGTACTTC.

The chain combines TRBV11-1 with TRBJ2-5, with D perhaps matching TRBD1 (5 bases). Trimming took off 5 bases at V and 5 bases at J, with 12 bases between the two ends. The germline V gene has CDR1 SGHAT and CDR2 FQDESV (reference sequence). This CDR3 has 13 amino acids. The CDR3 sequence is CASSPSGRETQYF. Written as DNA, the CDR3 is TGTGCCAGCAGCCCCTCAGGGCGCGAGACCCAGTACTTC.

The gene calls are TRBV20-1 and TRBJ2-1; 9 bases are a match to TRBD2. V lost 5 bases and J lost 10; bases outside the gene matches: 3. There are 11 residues in the CDR3. CDR1 is DFQATT, CDR2 SNEGSKA, per germline (reference sequence). CDR3: CSALAGREQFF. The CDR3 bases are TGCAGTGCTCTAGCGGGACGCGAGCAGTTCTTC.

The chain is built from TRBV9 and TRBJ2-7; the D gene is possibly TRBD2 (6 bases). The CDR3 is made up of 14 amino acids. V lost 3 bases and J lost 4, with 14 bases in between. From germline, CDR1 is SGDLS and CDR2 YYNGEE. As DNA, the CDR3 is TGTGCCAGCAGCGCGGGAGACTCCCTTTACGAGCAGTACTTC. Translating gives CASSAGDSLYEQYF.

The gene calls are TRBV25-1 and TRBJ2-2; perhaps TRBD1 as D (5 bases). With 3 bases removed from V and 1 base from J, the gap between germline ends came to 6 bases. CDR1 is MGHDK and CDR2 is SYGVNS in the germline V gene. The CDR3 loop spans 14 amino acids. CDR3 loop: CASSDRVNTGELFF. The CDR3, as DNA: TGTGCCAGCAGTGACAGGGTGAACACCGGGGAGCTGTTTTTT. Filled out from reference TRBV25-1 and TRBJ2-2, the complete variable domain reads EADIYQTPRYLVIGTGKKITLECSQTMGHDKMYWYQQDPGMELHLIHYSYGVNSTEKGDLSSESTVSRIRTEHFPLTLESARPSHTSQYLCASSDRVNTGELFFGEGSRLTVL.

This sequence joins TRBV19 and TRBJ2-5, with D uncertain. The CDR3 spans 13 residues. Between the trimmed V and J ends, which lost 1 base and 5 bases, there was a span of 8 bases. In germline, CDR1 is LNHDA, CDR2 SQIVND (reference sequence). Written as DNA, the CDR3 is TGTGCCAGTAGTATAGGGGCTTGGGAGACCCAGTACTTC. Translation gives CASSIGAWETQYF. Together with reference TRBV19 and TRBJ2-5, the CDR3 gives the full variable domain: DGGITQSPKYLFRKEGQNVTLSCEQNLNHDAMYWYRQDPGQGLRLIYYSQIVNDFQKGDIAEGYSVSREKKESFPLTVTSAQKNPTAFYLCASSIGAWETQYFGPGTRLLVL.

This sequence joins TRBV6-1 and TRBJ1-1, with a tentative D call TRBD1 (6 bases). CDR1 and CDR2 (germline): MNHNS, SASEGT. Trimming left V 1 base short and J 3 bases short, with 9 bases between. The CDR3 covers 14 residues. CDR3 DNA sequence: TGTGCCAGCAGTGAAGGAGGACAGTACACTGAAGCTTTCTTT. As protein: CASSEGGQYTEAFF.

The rearrangement uses TRBV5-6 and TRBJ2-3, with D perhaps TRBD2 (6 bases). Germline CDR1 is SGHDT and CDR2 is YYEEEE. Trimming pared 3 bases from V and 2 bases from J, leaving 13 bases between. CDR3 length: 15 amino acids. The CDR3 protein is CASSSLAETTDTQYF. CDR3 DNA sequence: TGTGCCAGCAGCTCCTTAGCGGAGACCACAGATACGCAGTATTTT. The variable domain in full, with the rest retrieved from reference TRBV5-6 and TRBJ2-3, is DAGVTQSPTHLIKTRGQQVTLRCSPKSGHDTVSWYQQALGQGPQFIFQYYEEEERQRGNFPDRFSGHQFPNYSSELNVNALLLGDSALYLCASSSLAETTDTQYFGPGTRLTVL.

V gene TRBV27 combines with J gene TRBJ2-3; possibly TRBD2 for D (6 bases). V lost 10 bases and J 2 bases, leaving 10 bases between the germline ends. From germline, CDR1 is MNHEY and CDR2 SMNVEV (reference sequence). The length of the CDR3 is 12 residues. The CDR3 DNA reads as TGTGCCACGGGACTTGTCACAGATACGCAGTATTTT. Translation gives CATGLVTDTQYF.

The CDR3 region has the DNA TGCGCCAGCAGCCAAGTGGTTGCGGGAGGGCCCGAAGATACGCAGTATTTT. Amino acid sequence: CASSQVVAGGPEDTQYF. This chain joins TRBV4-1 and TRBJ2-3; TRBD2 matches 9 bases. J was trimmed by 5 bases and V by 1 base; bases with no gene match: 10. The CDR3 sequence is 17 residues long. Germline V gene data show CDR1 as MGHRA and CDR2 as YSYEKL.